This T cell receptor beta chain was found in a study of blood T cell repertoires in COVID-19. Across the study: Some COVID-19 samples were acute and others convalescent; all came from the United States, Italy and Spain. The analysed material was cDNA or gDNA that came from T cells, B-cell-depleted T cells, or PBMCs.

Germline CDR1 SQVTM, CDR2 ANQGSEA. J gave up 7 bases and V 6 bases, and 10 bases lay outside the gene matches. The CDR3 has 14 amino acids. Original analysis: It was from reference gene primer amplification that nucleated cell counts were estimated. The protocol was immunoSEQ multiplex PCR, while the TCRdb copy is restricted to in-frame clones and leaves out a portion. D and trimming come from the DNA, and the V and J calls and clone size come from that table. In the table there are some 85,000 clones, about 74% of which are singletons. This clonotype was obtained from a human donor in a cohort sampled during active COVID-19. The sample comprised peripheral blood. The chain joins TRBV29-1 to TRBJ1-1; 11 bases agree with TRBD1. CDR3 loop: CSVGIGQGAGEAFF. The CDR3 region has the DNA TGCAGCGTGGGAATTGGACAGGGGGCGGGTGAAGCTTTCTTT.